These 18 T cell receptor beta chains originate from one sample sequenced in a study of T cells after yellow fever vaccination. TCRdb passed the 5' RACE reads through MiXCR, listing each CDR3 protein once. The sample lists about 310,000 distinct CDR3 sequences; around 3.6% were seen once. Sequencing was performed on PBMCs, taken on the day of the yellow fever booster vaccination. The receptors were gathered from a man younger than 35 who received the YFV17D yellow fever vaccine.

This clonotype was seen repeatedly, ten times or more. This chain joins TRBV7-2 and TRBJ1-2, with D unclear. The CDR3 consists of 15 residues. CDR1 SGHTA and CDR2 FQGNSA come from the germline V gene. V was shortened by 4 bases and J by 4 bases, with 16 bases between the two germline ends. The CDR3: CASSSEAVVSYGYTF. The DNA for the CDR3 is TGTGCCAGCAGCTCAGAGGCGGTAGTGTCCTATGGCTACACCTTC.

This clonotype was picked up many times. CDR3 coding DNA: TGCGCCAGCAGCTTCGGGACAGGGGAAGGGTACGAGCAGTACGTC. Amino acids: CASSFGTGEGYEQYV. The genes are TRBV5-1 and TRBJ2-7; 10 bases line up with TRBD1. CDR3 length equals 15 residues. Germline loops: CDR1 SGHRS, CDR2 YFSETQ. V lost 2 bases and J lost 4; bases outside the gene matches: 6.

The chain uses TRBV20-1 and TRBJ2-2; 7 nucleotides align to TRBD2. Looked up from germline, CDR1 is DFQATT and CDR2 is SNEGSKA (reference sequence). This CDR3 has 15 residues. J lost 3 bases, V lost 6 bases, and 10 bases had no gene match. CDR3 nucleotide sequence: TGCAGTGCCAACCAAGTGGGGGGGGACACCGGGGAGCTGTTTTTT. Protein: CSANQVGGDTGELFF.

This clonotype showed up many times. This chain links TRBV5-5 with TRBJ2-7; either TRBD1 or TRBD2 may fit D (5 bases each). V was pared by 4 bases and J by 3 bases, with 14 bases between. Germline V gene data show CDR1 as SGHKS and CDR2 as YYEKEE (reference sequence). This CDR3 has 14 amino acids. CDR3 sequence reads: CASSQTGTVYEQYF. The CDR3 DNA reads TGTGCCAGCAGCCAAACCGGGACGGTCTACGAGCAGTACTTC.

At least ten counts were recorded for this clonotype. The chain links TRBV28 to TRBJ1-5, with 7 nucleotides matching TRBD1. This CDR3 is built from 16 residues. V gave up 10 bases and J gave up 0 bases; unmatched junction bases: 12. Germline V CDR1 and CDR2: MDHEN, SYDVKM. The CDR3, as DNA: TGTGCCACCCGGACCCAGGGGGGTTTTAGCAATCAGCCCCAGCATTTT. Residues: CATRTQGGFSNQPQHF.

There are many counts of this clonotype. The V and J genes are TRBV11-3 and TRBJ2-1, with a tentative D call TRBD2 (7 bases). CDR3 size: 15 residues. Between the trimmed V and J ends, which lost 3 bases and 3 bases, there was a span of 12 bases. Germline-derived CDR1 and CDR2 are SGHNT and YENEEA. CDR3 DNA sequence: TGTGCCAGCAGCTTGCTCGGGGGGCACTACAATGAGCAGTTCTTC. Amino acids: CASSLLGGHYNEQFF.

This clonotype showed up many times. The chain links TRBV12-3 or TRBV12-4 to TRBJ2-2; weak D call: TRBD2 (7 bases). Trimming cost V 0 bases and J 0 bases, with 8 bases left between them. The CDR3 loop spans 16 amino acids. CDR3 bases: TGTGCCAGCAGTTTAGCGGGGGGGCCGAACACCGGGGAGCTGTTTTTT. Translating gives CASSLAGGPNTGELFF.

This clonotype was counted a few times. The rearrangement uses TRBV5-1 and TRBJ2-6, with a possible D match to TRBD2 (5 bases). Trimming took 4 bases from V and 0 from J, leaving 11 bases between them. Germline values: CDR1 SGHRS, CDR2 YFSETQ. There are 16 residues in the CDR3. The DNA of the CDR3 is TGCGCCAGCAGCGCCGACGGGAACTCTGGGGCCAACGTCCTGACTTTC. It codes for CASSADGNSGANVLTF.

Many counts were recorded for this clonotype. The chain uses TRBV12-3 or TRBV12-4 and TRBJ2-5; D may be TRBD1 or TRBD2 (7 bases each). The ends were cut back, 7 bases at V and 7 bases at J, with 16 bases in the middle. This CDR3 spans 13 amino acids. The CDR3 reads CASNVDREGTQYF. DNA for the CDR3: TGTGCCAGCAACGTCGACAGGGAGGGGACCCAGTACTTC.

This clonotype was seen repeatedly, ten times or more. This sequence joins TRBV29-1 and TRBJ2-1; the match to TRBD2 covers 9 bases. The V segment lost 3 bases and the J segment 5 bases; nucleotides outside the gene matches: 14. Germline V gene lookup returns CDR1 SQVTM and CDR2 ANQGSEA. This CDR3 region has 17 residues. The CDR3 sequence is CSVEPFSGTSKNNEQFF. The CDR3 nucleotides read TGCAGCGTTGAGCCTTTCTCCGGGACTAGCAAGAACAATGAGCAGTTCTTC.

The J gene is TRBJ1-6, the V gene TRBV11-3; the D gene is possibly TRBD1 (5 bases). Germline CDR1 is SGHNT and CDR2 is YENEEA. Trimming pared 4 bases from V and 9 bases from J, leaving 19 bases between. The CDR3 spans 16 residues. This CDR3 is CASSSLGVVRGSPLHF. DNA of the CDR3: TGTGCCAGCAGCTCCTTGGGGGTGGTAAGGGGTTCACCCCTCCACTTT.

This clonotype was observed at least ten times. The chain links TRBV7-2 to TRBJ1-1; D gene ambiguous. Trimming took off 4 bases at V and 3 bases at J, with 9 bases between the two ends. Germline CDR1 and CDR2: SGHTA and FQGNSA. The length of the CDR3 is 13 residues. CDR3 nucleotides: TGTGCCAGCAGCTCCCGTTCGCACACTGAAGCTTTCTTT. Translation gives CASSSRSHTEAFF.

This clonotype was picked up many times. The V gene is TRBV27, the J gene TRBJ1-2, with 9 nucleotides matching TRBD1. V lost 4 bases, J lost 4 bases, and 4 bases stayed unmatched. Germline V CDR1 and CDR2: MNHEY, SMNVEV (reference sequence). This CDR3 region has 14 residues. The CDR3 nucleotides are TGTGCCAGCAGTTCTACAGGGGGCGGCTATGGCTACACCTTC. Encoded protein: CASSSTGGGYGYTF.

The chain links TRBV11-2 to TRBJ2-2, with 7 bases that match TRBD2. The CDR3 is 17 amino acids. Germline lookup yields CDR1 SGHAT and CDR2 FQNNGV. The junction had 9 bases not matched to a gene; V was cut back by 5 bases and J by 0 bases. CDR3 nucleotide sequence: TGTGCCAGCAGCCGCCTCGCTAGCGGATCGAACACCGGGGAGCTGTTTTTT. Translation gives CASSRLASGSNTGELFF.

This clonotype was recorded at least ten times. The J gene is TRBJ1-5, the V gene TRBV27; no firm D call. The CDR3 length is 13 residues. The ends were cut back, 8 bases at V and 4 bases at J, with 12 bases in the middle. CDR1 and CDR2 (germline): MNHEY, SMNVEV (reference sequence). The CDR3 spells CASGLRANQPQHF. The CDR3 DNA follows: TGTGCCAGCGGACTTCGGGCGAATCAGCCCCAGCATTTT.

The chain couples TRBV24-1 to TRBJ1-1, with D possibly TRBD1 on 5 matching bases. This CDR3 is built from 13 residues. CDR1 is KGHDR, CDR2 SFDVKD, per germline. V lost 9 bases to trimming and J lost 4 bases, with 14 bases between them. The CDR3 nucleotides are TGTGCCACCTGGGGGAGACCGAGCACTGAAGCTTTCTTT. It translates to CATWGRPSTEAFF.

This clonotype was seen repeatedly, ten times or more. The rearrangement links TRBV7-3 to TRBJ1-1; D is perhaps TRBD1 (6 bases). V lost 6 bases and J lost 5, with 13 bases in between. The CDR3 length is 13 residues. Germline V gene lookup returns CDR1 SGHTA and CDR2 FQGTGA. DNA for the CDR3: TGTGCCAGCAGGCTGACAGGCTATACTGAAGCTTTCTTT. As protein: CASRLTGYTEAFF.

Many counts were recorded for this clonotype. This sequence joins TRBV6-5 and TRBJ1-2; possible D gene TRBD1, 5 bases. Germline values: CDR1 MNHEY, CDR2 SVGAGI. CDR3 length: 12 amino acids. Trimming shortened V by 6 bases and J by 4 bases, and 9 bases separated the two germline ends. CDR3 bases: TGTGCCAGCAGCCGGGACGGCTATGGCTACACCTTC. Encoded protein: CASSRDGYGYTF.